Listed below are T cell receptor beta chains from one sample, sequenced in a study of T cell responses to AZD1222 COVID-19 vaccine. The table came from immunoSEQ multiplex PCR; TCRdb's copy has only in-frame clones and leaves some out. The sample has 150,000 to 200,000 clones; over 75% are singletons. Sequenced material: peripheral blood, taken on day 0 of AZD1222 vaccination. The receptors stem from an adult in good health. The CDR3 runs from the conserved cysteine through the conserved F or W. D genes are given only for firm matches. Clone size, where shown, is once, few, many, or a class for clones that have expanded.

CDR3 DNA	CDR3 protein	V gene	J gene	D gene	clone size
TGTGCCACCTTTGCCTTTACAGGCTACTCTGGGGCCAACGTCCTGACTTTC	CATFAFTGYSGANVLTF	TRBV10-3	TRBJ2-6	.	.
TGTGCCAGCAGCCAAGATCGGATTCCCTATAATTCACCCCTCCACTTT	CASSQDRIPYNSPLHF	TRBV3-1/TRBV3-2	TRBJ1-6	.	.
TGTGCCAGCAGCCCAGAGGGGAACACTGAAGCTTTCTTT	CASSPEGNTEAFF	TRBV11-2	TRBJ1-1	.	once
TGTGCCGTCAGGGGGCGTGAGGACTATGGCTACACCTTC	CAVRGREDYGYTF	TRBV15	TRBJ1-2	TRBD1	.
TGTGCCAGTAGTACCCTGACAGGGGGCCCTGCCTACGAGCAGTACTTC	CASSTLTGGPAYEQYF	TRBV19	TRBJ2-7	TRBD1	.
TGTGCCAGCAGCCCAGGGCTTTCGACTAATGAAAAACTGTTTTTT	CASSPGLSTNEKLFF	TRBV5-5	TRBJ1-4	.	.
TGTGCCATCAGTGACCCGGGGGAGGGCACTAATGAAAAACTGTTTTTT	CAISDPGEGTNEKLFF	TRBV10-3	TRBJ1-4	.	.
TGCAGTGCTAGTGCCGGGACTAGCCGGACCATTGAGCAGTTCTTC	CSASAGTSRTIEQFF	TRBV20-1	TRBJ2-1	TRBD2	.
TGTGCCATCAGTGACAGTAGCGTAAACCAAGAGACCCAGTACTTC	CAISDSSVNQETQYF	TRBV10-3	TRBJ2-5	.	.
TGTGCCAGCTCACCACCGGCGACAGGGACCGGGGAGCTGTTTTTT	CASSPPATGTGELFF	TRBV18	TRBJ2-2	TRBD1	.
TGTGCCAGCAGCGCCGATTCCGGGACAGGGGCCGAGCAGTACTTC	CASSADSGTGAEQYF	TRBV9	TRBJ2-7	TRBD1	.
TGTGCCAGTAGTATCGACAGTCTTAACTATGGCTACACCTTC	CASSIDSLNYGYTF	TRBV19	TRBJ1-2	.	.
TGCAGCGTTGGGTCGGTGGCTAATGAAAAACTGTTTTTT	CSVGSVANEKLFF	TRBV29-1	TRBJ1-4	.	.